The 30 T cell receptor beta chains below were found in one sample sequenced in a study of shared clonotypes between healthy human individuals. Libraries were prepared by immunoSEQ multiplex PCR; TCRdb keeps only in-frame clonotypes and omits some of them. The sample carries about 1.5 million clones, roughly 98% recorded once. Sequences were obtained from naive CD4+ T cells sorted from blood. As to subset: CD45RA+ positively selected. The source is a man younger than 40 in good health.

This clone has just one count. The CDR3 here is CASSVATGILRSEQFF. In DNA form, the CDR3 reads TGTGCCAGCAGCGTAGCTACGGGGATCCTTCGGAGTGAGCAGTTCTTC. The chain carries TRBV9 and TRBJ2-1; possibly TRBD2 for D (5 bases). Trimming removed 0 bases at V and 9 bases at J, with 19 bases between. The CDR3 extends over 16 amino acids. Germline-derived CDR1 and CDR2 are SGDLS and YYNGEE.

The CDR3 DNA reads TGCGCCAGCAAACTCCTAGGGGCAGATACGCAGTATTTT. Translating gives CASKLLGADTQYF. The V and J genes are TRBV5-1 and TRBJ2-3; D perhaps matches TRBD1 (5 bases). V was pared by 6 bases and J by 4 bases, with 12 bases between. The CDR3 has 13 residues. Germline assignment: CDR1 SGHRS and CDR2 YFSETQ.

Notes on this clone: Additional DNA sequences in this sample encode the identical CDR3. The J gene is TRBJ1-2, the V gene TRBV20-1; D gene ambiguous. This CDR3 region has 10 residues. Trimming cost V 3 bases and J 6 bases, with 5 bases left between them. In germline, CDR1 is DFQATT, CDR2 SNEGSKA (reference sequence). The CDR3 is CSARDDGYTF. The CDR3 region has the DNA TGCAGTGCTAGGGATGATGGCTACACCTTC.

V and J are TRBV2 and TRBJ2-1, with 13 bases fitting TRBD2. The CDR3 is 16 residues long. Trimming at V came to 6 bases and at J to 2 bases, leaving 4 bases not matched to a gene. CDR1 SNHLY and CDR2 FYNNEI come from the germline V gene. The CDR3 DNA sequence: TGTGCCAGCAGACAACTAGCGGGAGGGACCTACAATGAGCAGTTCTTC. Its protein product is CASRQLAGGTYNEQFF.

The chain recombines TRBV18 with TRBJ2-7, with 7 bases matching TRBD1. In germline, CDR1 is KGHSH, CDR2 LQKENI. V shed 5 bases, J shed 3 bases, and the junction held 10 bases outside the gene matches. The CDR3 loop spans 15 amino acids. Here the CDR3 DNA reads TGTGCCAGCTCAACAGGGGCCCCAGGGCTCTACGAGCAGTACTTC. This gives the protein CASSTGAPGLYEQYF.

This clone was detected once. The CDR3 here is CASSEALADTQYF. CDR3 DNA sequence: TGTGCCAGCAGTGAAGCGTTGGCAGATACGCAGTATTTT. This rearrangement joins TRBV2 to TRBJ2-3; no firm D call. Trimming cost V 0 bases and J 4 bases, with 5 bases left between them. Germline assignment: CDR1 SNHLY and CDR2 FYNNEI. The CDR3 spans 13 residues. Filled out from reference TRBV2 and TRBJ2-3, the complete variable domain reads EPEVTQTPSHQVTQMGQEVILRCVPISNHLYFYWYRQILGQKVEFLVSFYNNEISEKSEIFDDQFSVERPDGSNFTLKIRSTKLEDSAMYFCASSEALADTQYFGPGTRLTVL.

The rearrangement links TRBV10-3 to TRBJ2-3, with TRBD2 matching over 7 bases. The V gene's germline CDR1 is ENHRY and CDR2 SYGVKD. The CDR3 is 15 residues long. The trim removed 10 bases at V and 0 bases at J, leaving 10 bases unmatched. The chain's CDR3 is CASALGSGSTDTQYF. Here the CDR3 DNA reads TGTGCCAGCGCCCTAGGTAGCGGGAGCACAGATACGCAGTATTTT.

The V and J genes are TRBV10-1 and TRBJ2-3; 12 nucleotides agree with TRBD2. CDR3 size: 16 residues. The J segment lost 4 bases and the V segment lost 4 bases, leaving 6 bases of the junction unmatched. Germline assignment: CDR1 WNHNN and CDR2 SYGVQD (reference sequence). In DNA, the CDR3 is TGCGCCAGCAGTGTGCTAGCGGGAGGGCAACCAGATACGCAGTATTTT. Residues: CASSVLAGGQPDTQYF.

The gene calls are TRBV9 and TRBJ1-2, with D possibly TRBD1 on 5 matching bases. V was cut by 4 bases and J by 7 bases, with 17 bases left in between. In germline, CDR1 is SGDLS, CDR2 YYNGEE. The CDR3 length is 14 residues. The CDR3 bases are TGTGCCAGCAGCAAGACAGCCCAAACTTTTGGCTACACCTTC. It is translated as CASSKTAQTFGYTF.

In this sample, this clone turned up once. The V call is TRBV4-3, the J call TRBJ1-3; 7 nucleotides match TRBD1. J gave up 1 base and V 4 bases, and 10 bases lay outside the gene matches. This CDR3 spans 17 amino acids. Germline values: CDR1 LGHNA, CDR2 YSLEER. The CDR3 DNA is TGCGCCAGCAGCCCAAGGAGGGAGGGGGCTTCTGGAAACACCATATATTTT. Translating it yields CASSPRREGASGNTIYF.

This sequence joins TRBV10-3 and TRBJ2-1, with 10 bases lining up with TRBD1. The V gene's germline CDR1 is ENHRY and CDR2 SYGVKD. The junction had 2 bases not matched to a gene; V was cut back by 10 bases and J by 2 bases. The CDR3 covers 13 residues. CDR3 loop: CATGTGAYNEQFF. Here the CDR3 DNA reads TGTGCCACAGGGACAGGGGCCTACAATGAGCAGTTCTTC.

This clone was observed a single time. V usage is TRBV14 and J usage is TRBJ2-2, with unresolved D. Trimming shortened V by 4 bases and J by 7 bases, and 7 bases separated the two germline ends. CDR1 is SGHDN, CDR2 FVKESK, per germline. This CDR3 is 12 amino acids long. CDR3 coding DNA: TGTGCCAGCAGCCTTTATCTCGGGGAGCTGTTTTTT. Encoded protein: CASSLYLGELFF. Complete variable domain (other parts from reference TRBV14 and TRBJ2-2): EAGVTQFPSHSVIEKGQTVTLRCDPISGHDNLYWYRRVMGKEIKFLLHFVKESKQDESGMPNNRFLAERTGGTYSTLKVQPAELEDSGVYFCASSLYLGELFFGEGSRLTVL.

This chain links TRBV10-3 with TRBJ1-2, with D perhaps TRBD1 (5 bases). Looked up from germline, CDR1 is ENHRY and CDR2 is SYGVKD. V was clipped by 7 bases and J by 4 bases, with 19 bases between them. This CDR3 comprises 15 residues. DNA of the CDR3: TGTGCCATCACCACCATAACTGAGGGGTCCTATGGCTACACCTTC. It is translated as CAITTITEGSYGYTF.

V and J are TRBV9 and TRBJ2-3; D may be TRBD2 (7 bases). Germline assignment: CDR1 SGDLS and CDR2 YYNGEE. Between the trimmed V and J ends, which lost 3 bases and 2 bases, there was a span of 19 bases. CDR3 length equals 17 residues. The DNA for the CDR3 is TGTGCCAGCAGCGGACATGCACAGGGAGGGGACACAGATACGCAGTATTTT. It is translated as CASSGHAQGGDTDTQYF.

In its sample, this clone was seen once. V gene TRBV5-6 combines with J gene TRBJ2-3; 9 positions match TRBD2. After removal of 4 bases from V and 1 base from J, the junction contained 1 base not matched to a gene. The CDR3 totals 14 residues. Per the germline V gene, CDR1 is SGHDT and CDR2 is YYEEEE. The CDR3 region is CASSRLAGTDTQYF. CDR3 sequence (DNA): TGTGCCAGCAGCAGACTAGCGGGCACAGATACGCAGTATTTT.

This rearrangement joins TRBV28 to TRBJ1-5; a weak D match, TRBD1 (5 bases). In germline, CDR1 is MDHEN, CDR2 SYDVKM. V gave up 6 bases and J gave up 4 bases, with 16 bases separating them. This CDR3 contains 15 residues. DNA of the CDR3: TGTGCCAGCAGACCCGACAGAATTCGGAATCAGCCCCAGCATTTT. It yields the protein CASRPDRIRNQPQHF.

V gene TRBV19 combines with J gene TRBJ1-1; D ambiguous. Germline lookup yields CDR1 LNHDA and CDR2 SQIVND (reference sequence). V was pared by 6 bases and J by 4 bases, with 9 bases between. There are 12 residues in the CDR3. The CDR3 DNA follows: TGTGCCAGTAGCGGGCGGCTCACTGAAGCTTTCTTT. It codes for CASSGRLTEAFF.

The rearrangement joins TRBV27 to TRBJ2-1, with D possibly being TRBD2 (5 bases). Trimming stripped 1 base from V and 5 bases from J, with 6 bases between. This CDR3 is built from 13 residues. From germline, CDR1 is MNHEY and CDR2 SMNVEV (reference sequence). The CDR3 sequence: CASSLWGDNEQFF. Written as DNA, the CDR3 is TGTGCCAGCAGTTTATGGGGAGACAATGAGCAGTTCTTC.

Remarks on this clone: The sample contains more than one DNA sequence encoding this CDR3. The gene calls are TRBV28 and TRBJ1-1, with D unclear. V was cut by 7 bases and J by 0 bases, with 12 bases left in between. The CDR3 contains 14 residues. Germline CDR1 MDHEN, CDR2 SYDVKM. CDR3 sequence: CASTRGPMNTEAFF. CDR3 in DNA: TGTGCCAGCACGCGAGGTCCCATGAACACTGAAGCTTTCTTT.

V is TRBV10-3 and J is TRBJ2-5; 7 bases are a match to TRBD1. Germline V gene sequence: CDR1 ENHRY, CDR2 SYGVKD. The V segment lost 7 bases and the J segment 4 bases; nucleotides outside the gene matches: 24. The CDR3 has 19 amino acids. CDR3 sequence: CAIMDKDPTRGPQGETQYF. In DNA, the CDR3 is TGTGCCATCATGGATAAAGATCCTACAAGGGGGCCCCAAGGAGAGACCCAGTACTTC.

The table lists this clone with a few counts. The genes are TRBV18 and TRBJ1-5; no reliable D call. V lost 5 bases and J 3 bases, leaving 11 bases between the germline ends. This CDR3 region has 14 residues. The germline CDR1 and CDR2 sequences are KGHSH and LQKENI. Here the CDR3 DNA reads TGTGCCAGCTCAGCTGACGGAGTCAATCAGCCCCAGCATTTT. Its translation: CASSADGVNQPQHF.

This rearrangement joins TRBV6-1 to TRBJ2-3; possibly TRBD2 for D (6 bases). V dropped 2 bases and J dropped 8 bases, with 20 bases sitting between them. The germline gives CDR1 MNHNS, CDR2 SASEGT. There are 16 residues in the CDR3. CDR3 amino acids: CASSEIAGTPGATQYF. CDR3 DNA sequence: TGTGCCAGCAGTGAAATAGCAGGGACTCCCGGAGCTACGCAGTATTTT.

The rearrangement uses TRBV6-5 and TRBJ1-1; a possible D gene is TRBD1 (6 bases). CDR3 length equals 13 residues. Per the germline V gene, CDR1 is MNHEY and CDR2 is SVGAGI. V gave up 7 bases and J gave up 10 bases, with 19 bases separating them. As DNA, the CDR3 is TGTGCCAGCATTAGTGACAGGAAGAGCGCAGCTTTCTTT. It is translated as CASISDRKSAAFF.

This chain links TRBV27 with TRBJ2-4; D may be TRBD1 or TRBD2 (5 bases each). From germline, CDR1 is MNHEY and CDR2 SMNVEV (reference sequence). The CDR3 is 13 amino acids. Trimming pared 10 bases from V and 4 bases from J, leaving 14 bases between. In DNA, the CDR3 is TGTGCCACCGGGACGGAGAGAAAAAACATTCAGTACTTC. Its translation is CATGTERKNIQYF.

This chain links TRBV9 with TRBJ2-1; 11 nucleotides match TRBD2. Trimming cost V 2 bases and J 4 bases; bases outside gene matches: 5. Looked up from germline, CDR1 is SGDLS and CDR2 is YYNGEE. This CDR3 spans 16 amino acids. The CDR3 loop is CASSVWTSGSYNEQFF. Here the CDR3 DNA reads TGTGCCAGCAGCGTCTGGACTAGCGGGTCATACAATGAGCAGTTCTTC.

J is TRBJ2-1 and V is TRBV10-1; TRBD1 aligns across 8 bases. Trimming took 2 bases from V and 9 from J; bases not matched to a gene: 6. This CDR3 contains 14 residues. Germline values: CDR1 WNHNN, CDR2 SYGVQD (reference sequence). DNA of the CDR3: TGCGCCAGCAGTGAGCGGGCAGGGGGCATTGAGCAGTTCTTC. This translates into CASSERAGGIEQFF.

This clone has just one count. Other DNA sequences within the sample encode an identical CDR3. CDR3 residues: CASSLGGSGNTIYF. The CDR3 DNA is TGCGCCAGCAGCTTGGGAGGCTCTGGAAACACCATATATTTT. This chain links TRBV5-1 with TRBJ1-3, with no clear D. CDR1 SGHRS and CDR2 YFSETQ come from the germline V gene. The CDR3 is 14 residues long. Deletions cut 0 bases from V and 0 bases from J, with 4 bases between.

This rearrangement joins TRBV5-4 to TRBJ1-2, with 11 bases aligning to TRBD1. Per germline, CDR1 SGHNT and CDR2 YYREEE (reference sequence). This CDR3 is 15 amino acids long. Trimming cost V 0 bases and J 2 bases; bases outside gene matches: 0. The CDR3 loop is CASSLGDRGNYGYTF. The CDR3 DNA reads TGTGCCAGCAGCTTGGGGGACAGGGGGAACTATGGCTACACCTTC. The full variable domain, rest sourced from reference TRBV5-4 and TRBJ1-2, is ETGVTQSPTHLIKTRGQQVTLRCSSQSGHNTVSWYQQALGQGPQFIFQYYREEENGRGNFPPRFSGLQFPNYSSELNVNALELDDSALYLCASSLGDRGNYGYTFGSGTRLTVV.

The chain joins TRBV19 to TRBJ1-5, with no clear D. The CDR3 loop spans 13 amino acids. Germline V gene data show CDR1 as LNHDA and CDR2 as SQIVND (reference sequence). The germline V and J ends were trimmed by 3 bases and 2 bases, with 5 bases remaining between them. The CDR3 DNA is TGTGCCAGTAGTATCCCGGGCAATCAGCCCCAGCATTTT. It encodes CASSIPGNQPQHF.

As DNA, the CDR3 is TGCGCCAGCAGCCGGACCTGGACAGGGAGTAACACTGAAGCTTTCTTT. Its translation is CASSRTWTGSNTEAFF. The chain joins TRBV5-1 to TRBJ1-1, with TRBD1 matching over 8 bases. Germline V gene lookup returns CDR1 SGHRS and CDR2 YFSETQ. Trimming removed 4 bases from V and 2 bases from J; junction bases left unmatched: 10. CDR3 length equals 16 residues. Looking up the rest from reference TRBV5-1 and TRBJ1-1 gives the full variable domain: KAGVTQTPRYLIKTRGQQVTLSCSPISGHRSVSWYQQTPGQGLQFLFEYFSETQRNKGNFPGRFSGRQFSNSRSEMNVSTLELGDSALYLCASSRTWTGSNTEAFFGQGTRLTVV.